The sequence of this T cell receptor beta chain was determined in a study of cytomegalovirus exposure and HLA in healthy donors. Germline values: CDR1 SGHRS, CDR2 YFSETQ. V lost 4 bases and J 6 bases, leaving 9 bases between the germline ends. The CDR3 runs 12 residues. Method: immunoSEQ multiplex PCR; TCRdb's copy keeps in-frame clones and lacks some. The table shows under 150,000 clones, with more than 85% occurring only once. This TCR derives from a man aged 18 to 35 in good health and CMV-seropositive. The sample consisted of PBMCs. This rearrangement joins TRBV5-1 to TRBJ2-3; D is undetermined. CDR3 protein: CASSLQSDTQYF. The CDR3 DNA is TGCGCCAGCAGCCTACAGAGCGATACGCAGTATTTT. Together with reference TRBV5-1 and TRBJ2-3, the CDR3 gives the full variable domain: KAGVTQTPRYLIKTRGQQVTLSCSPISGHRSVSWYQQTPGQGLQFLFEYFSETQRNKGNFPGRFSGRQFSNSRSEMNVSTLELGDSALYLCASSLQSDTQYFGPGTRLTVL.